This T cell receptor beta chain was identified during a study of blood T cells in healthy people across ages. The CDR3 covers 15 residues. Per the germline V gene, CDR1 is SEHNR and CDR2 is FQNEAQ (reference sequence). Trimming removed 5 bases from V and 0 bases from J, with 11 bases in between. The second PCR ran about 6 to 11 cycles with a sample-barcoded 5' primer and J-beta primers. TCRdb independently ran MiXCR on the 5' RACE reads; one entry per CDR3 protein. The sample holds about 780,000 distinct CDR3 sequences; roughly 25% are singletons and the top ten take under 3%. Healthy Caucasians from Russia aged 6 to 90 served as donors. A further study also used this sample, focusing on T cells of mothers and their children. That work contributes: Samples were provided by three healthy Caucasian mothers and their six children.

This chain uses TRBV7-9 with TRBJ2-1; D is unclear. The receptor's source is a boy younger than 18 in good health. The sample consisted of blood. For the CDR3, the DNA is TGTGCCAGCAGCCCATACCCGATCTCCTACAATGAGCAGTTCTTC. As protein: CASSPYPISYNEQFF.